These 3 T cell receptor beta chains came from one sample sequenced in a study of blood T cell repertoires in COVID-19. The protocol was immunoSEQ multiplex PCR, while the TCRdb copy is restricted to in-frame clones and leaves out a portion. The sample lists about 100,000 clones, around four fifths occurring once. Sample: peripheral blood. These receptors originate from a man aged 65-85 years with active or convalescent COVID-19.

The gene calls are TRBV4-2 and TRBJ2-1, with D perhaps TRBD2 (5 bases). The CDR3 has 14 amino acids. The V gene lost 4 bases and the J gene lost 6 bases, with 13 bases spanning the gap. Germline V gene sequence: CDR1 LGHNA, CDR2 YNFKEQ. In nucleotides, the CDR3 is TGTGCCAGCAGCCGGGTAGAGGGAATCAATGAGCAGTTCTTC. It specifies CASSRVEGINEQFF.

The CDR3 spells CAWRTGQGSLVSSYNSPLHF. In DNA, the CDR3 is TGTGCCTGGAGGACTGGGCAGGGATCACTCGTCAGCTCCTATAATTCACCCCTCCACTTT. The chain joins TRBV30 to TRBJ1-6; D might be TRBD1 (5 bases). The germline V gene encodes CDR1 GTSNPN and CDR2 SVGIG (reference sequence). Trimming took off 3 bases at V and 0 bases at J, with 24 bases between the two ends. The CDR3 extends over 20 amino acids.

This clone has just a few counts. The chain carries TRBV11-2 and TRBJ2-1, with D perhaps TRBD2 (6 bases). Trimming stripped 2 bases from V and 10 bases from J, with 21 bases between. CDR1 and CDR2 (germline): SGHAT, FQNNGV. The CDR3 length is 16 residues. As DNA, the CDR3 is TGTGCCAGCAGCTTATATGTAGCGGACACAAGCATAGAGCAGTTCTTC. Translated, it gives CASSLYVADTSIEQFF.